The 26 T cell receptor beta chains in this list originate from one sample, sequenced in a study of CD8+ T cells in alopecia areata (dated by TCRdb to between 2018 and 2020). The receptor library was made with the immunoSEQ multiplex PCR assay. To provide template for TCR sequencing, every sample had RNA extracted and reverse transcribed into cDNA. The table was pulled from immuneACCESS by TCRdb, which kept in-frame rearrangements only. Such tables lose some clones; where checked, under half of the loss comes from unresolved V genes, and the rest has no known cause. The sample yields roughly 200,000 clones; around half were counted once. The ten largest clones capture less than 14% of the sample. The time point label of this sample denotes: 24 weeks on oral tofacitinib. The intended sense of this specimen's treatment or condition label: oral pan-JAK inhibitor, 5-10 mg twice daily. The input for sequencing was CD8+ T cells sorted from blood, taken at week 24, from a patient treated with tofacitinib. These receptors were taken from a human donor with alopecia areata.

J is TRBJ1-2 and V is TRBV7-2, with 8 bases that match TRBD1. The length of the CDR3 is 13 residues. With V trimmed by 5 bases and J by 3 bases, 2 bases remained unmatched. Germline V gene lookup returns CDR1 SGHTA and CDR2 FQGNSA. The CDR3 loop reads CASSTDRDYGYTF. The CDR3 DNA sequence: TGTGCCAGCAGCACGGACAGGGACTATGGCTACACCTTC.

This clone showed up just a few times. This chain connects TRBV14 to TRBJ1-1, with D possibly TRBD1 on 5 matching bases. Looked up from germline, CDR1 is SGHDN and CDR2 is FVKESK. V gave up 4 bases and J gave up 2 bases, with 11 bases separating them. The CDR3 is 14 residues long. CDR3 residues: CASSPRQSNTEAFF. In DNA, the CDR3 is TGTGCCAGCAGCCCACGACAGTCTAACACTGAAGCTTTCTTT.

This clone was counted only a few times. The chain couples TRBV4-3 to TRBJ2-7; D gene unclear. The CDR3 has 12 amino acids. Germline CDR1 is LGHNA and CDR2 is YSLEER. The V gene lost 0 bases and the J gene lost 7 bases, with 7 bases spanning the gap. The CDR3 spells CASSQEAREQYF. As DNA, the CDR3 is TGCGCCAGCAGCCAAGAGGCGAGAGAGCAGTACTTC.

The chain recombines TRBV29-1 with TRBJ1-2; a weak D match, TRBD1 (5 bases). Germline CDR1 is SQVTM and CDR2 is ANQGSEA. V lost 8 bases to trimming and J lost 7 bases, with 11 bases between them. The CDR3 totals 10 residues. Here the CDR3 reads CSIQDSGYTF. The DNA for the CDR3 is TGCAGCATACAGGATTCTGGCTACACCTTC.

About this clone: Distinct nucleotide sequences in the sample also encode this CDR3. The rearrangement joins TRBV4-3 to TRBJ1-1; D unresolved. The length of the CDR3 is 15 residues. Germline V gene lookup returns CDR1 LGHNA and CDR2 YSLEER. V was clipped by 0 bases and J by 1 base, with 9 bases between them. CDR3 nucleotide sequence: TGCGCCAGCAGCCAAGATCGTGCAGGGAACACTGAAGCTTTCTTT. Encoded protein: CASSQDRAGNTEAFF.

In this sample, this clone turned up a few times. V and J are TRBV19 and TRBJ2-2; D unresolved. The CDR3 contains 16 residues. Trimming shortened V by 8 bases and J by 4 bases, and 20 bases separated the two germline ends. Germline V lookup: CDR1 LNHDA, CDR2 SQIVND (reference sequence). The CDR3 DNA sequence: TGTGCCAGTCTAAATGGGGTCGGCCGTACCACCGGGGAGCTGTTTTTT. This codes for CASLNGVGRTTGELFF.

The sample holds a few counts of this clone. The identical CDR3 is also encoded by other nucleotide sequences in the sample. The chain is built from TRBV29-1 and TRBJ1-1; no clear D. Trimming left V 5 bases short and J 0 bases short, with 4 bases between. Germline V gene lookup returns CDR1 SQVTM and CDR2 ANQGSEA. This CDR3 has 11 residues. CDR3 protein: CSVPMNTEAFF. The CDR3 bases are TGCAGCGTTCCGATGAACACTGAAGCTTTCTTT.

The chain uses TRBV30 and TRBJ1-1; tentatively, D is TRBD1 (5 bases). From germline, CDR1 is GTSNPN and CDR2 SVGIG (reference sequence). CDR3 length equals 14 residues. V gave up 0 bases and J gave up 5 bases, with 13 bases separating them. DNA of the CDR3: TGTGCCTGGAGTGTTTCGGGGGGAACAACTGAAGCTTTCTTT. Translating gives CAWSVSGGTTEAFF.

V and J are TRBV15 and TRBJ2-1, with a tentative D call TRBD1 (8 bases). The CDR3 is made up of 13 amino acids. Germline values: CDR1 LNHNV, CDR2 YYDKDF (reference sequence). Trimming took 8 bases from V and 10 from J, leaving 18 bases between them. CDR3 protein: CATRTGRGVEQFF. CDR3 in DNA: TGTGCCACCCGGACAGGGAGGGGGGTCGAGCAGTTCTTC.

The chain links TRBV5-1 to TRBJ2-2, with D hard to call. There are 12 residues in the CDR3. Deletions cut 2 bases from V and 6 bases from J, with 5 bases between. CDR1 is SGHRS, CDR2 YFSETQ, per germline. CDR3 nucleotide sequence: TGCGCCAGCAGCTTTAGGGCCGGGGAGCTGTTTTTT. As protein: CASSFRAGELFF.

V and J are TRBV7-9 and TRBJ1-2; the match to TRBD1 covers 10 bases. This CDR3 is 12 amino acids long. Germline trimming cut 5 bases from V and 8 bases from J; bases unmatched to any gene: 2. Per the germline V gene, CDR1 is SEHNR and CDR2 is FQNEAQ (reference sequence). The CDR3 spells CASSGTGEGYTF. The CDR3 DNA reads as TGTGCCAGCAGCGGGACAGGGGAGGGCTACACCTTC. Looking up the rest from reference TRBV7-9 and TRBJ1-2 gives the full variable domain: DTGVSQNPRHKITKRGQNVTFRCDPISEHNRLYWYRQTLGQGPEFLTYFQNEAQLEKSRLLSDRFSAERPKGSFSTLEIQRTEQGDSAMYLCASSGTGEGYTFGSGTRLTVV.

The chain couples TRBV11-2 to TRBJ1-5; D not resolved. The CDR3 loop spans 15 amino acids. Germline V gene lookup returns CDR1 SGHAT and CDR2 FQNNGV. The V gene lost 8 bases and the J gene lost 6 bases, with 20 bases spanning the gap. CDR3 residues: CASPFWVREGQPQHF. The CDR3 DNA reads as TGTGCCAGCCCCTTTTGGGTAAGGGAGGGTCAGCCCCAGCATTTT.

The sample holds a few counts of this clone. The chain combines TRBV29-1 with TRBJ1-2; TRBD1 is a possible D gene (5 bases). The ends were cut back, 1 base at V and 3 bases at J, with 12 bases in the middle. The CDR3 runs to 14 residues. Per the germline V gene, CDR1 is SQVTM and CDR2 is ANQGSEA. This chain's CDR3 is CSVEGGGQDYGYTF. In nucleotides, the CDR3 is TGCAGCGTTGAAGGGGGAGGACAAGACTATGGCTACACCTTC.

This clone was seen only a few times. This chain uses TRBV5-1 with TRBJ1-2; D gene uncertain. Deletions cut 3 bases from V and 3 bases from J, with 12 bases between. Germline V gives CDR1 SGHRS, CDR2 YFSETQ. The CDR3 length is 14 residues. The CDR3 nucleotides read TGCGCCAGCAGCTCTCGGTCCTTCCACTATGGCTACACCTTC. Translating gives CASSSRSFHYGYTF.

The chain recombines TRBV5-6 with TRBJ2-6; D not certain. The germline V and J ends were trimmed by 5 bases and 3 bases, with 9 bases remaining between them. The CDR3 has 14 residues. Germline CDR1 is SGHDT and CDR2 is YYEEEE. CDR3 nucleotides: TGTGCCAGCAGGCACCAGAGTGGGGCCAACGTCCTGACTTTC. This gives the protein CASRHQSGANVLTF.

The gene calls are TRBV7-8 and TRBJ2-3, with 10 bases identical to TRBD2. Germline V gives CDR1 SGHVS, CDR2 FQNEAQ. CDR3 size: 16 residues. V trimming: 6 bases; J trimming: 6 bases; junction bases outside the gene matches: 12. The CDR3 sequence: CASSLRASGGRDTQYF. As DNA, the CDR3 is TGTGCCAGCAGTCTTAGGGCTAGCGGGGGTCGTGATACGCAGTATTTT. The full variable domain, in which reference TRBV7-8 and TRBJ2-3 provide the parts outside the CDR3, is GAGVSQSPRYKVAKRGQDVALRCDPISGHVSLFWYQQALGQGPEFLTYFQNEAQLDKSGLPSDRFFAERPEGSVSTLKIQRTQQEDSAVYLCASSLRASGGRDTQYFGPGTRLTVL.

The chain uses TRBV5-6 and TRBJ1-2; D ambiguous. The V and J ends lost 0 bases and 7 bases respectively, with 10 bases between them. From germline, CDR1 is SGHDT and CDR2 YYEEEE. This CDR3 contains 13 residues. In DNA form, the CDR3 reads TGTGCCAGCAGCTTGGGATTCGGAGGTGGCTACACCTTC. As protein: CASSLGFGGGYTF.

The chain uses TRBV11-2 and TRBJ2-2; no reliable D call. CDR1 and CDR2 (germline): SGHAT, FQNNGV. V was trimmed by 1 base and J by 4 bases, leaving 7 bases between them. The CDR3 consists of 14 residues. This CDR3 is CASSLGWGTGELFF. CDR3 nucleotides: TGTGCCAGCAGCTTAGGTTGGGGCACCGGGGAGCTGTTTTTT.

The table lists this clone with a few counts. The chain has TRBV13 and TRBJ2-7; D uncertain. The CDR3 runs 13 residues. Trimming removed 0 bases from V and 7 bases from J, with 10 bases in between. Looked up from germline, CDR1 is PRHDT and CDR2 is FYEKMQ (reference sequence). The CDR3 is CASSLGAFGEQYF. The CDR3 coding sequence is TGTGCCAGCAGCTTAGGGGCATTCGGTGAGCAGTACTTC. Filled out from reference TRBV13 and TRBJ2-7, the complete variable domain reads AAGVIQSPRHLIKEKRETATLKCYPIPRHDTVYWYQQGPGQDPQFLISFYEKMQSDKGSIPDRFSAQQFSDYHSELNMSSLELGDSALYFCASSLGAFGEQYFGPGTRLTVT.

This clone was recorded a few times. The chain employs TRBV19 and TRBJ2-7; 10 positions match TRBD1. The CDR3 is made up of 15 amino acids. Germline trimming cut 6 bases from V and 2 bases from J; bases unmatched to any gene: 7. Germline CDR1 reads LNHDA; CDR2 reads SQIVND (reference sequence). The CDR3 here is CASSLGTGVAYEQYF. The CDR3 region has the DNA TGTGCCAGTAGCCTCGGGACAGGGGTAGCCTACGAGCAGTACTTC.

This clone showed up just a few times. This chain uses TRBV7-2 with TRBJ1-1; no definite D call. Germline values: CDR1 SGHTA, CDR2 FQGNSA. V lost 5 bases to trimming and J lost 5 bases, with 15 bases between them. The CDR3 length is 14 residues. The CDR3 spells CASSPGRIGTEAFF. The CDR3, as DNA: TGTGCCAGCAGCCCGGGCCGTATTGGTACTGAAGCTTTCTTT.

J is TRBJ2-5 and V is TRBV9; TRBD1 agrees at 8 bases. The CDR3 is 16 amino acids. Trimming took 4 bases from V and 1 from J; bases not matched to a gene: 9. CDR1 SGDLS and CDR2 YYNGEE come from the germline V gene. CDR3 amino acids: CASSPRQGPLQETQYF. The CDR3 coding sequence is TGTGCCAGCAGCCCGCGACAGGGGCCTCTCCAAGAGACCCAGTACTTC.

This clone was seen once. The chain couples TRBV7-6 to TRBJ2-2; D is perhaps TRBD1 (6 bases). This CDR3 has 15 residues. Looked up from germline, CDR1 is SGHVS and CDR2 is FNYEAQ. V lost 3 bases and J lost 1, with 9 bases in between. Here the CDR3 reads CASSFRTENTGELFF. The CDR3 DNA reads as TGTGCCAGCAGCTTTAGGACAGAGAACACCGGGGAGCTGTTTTTT.

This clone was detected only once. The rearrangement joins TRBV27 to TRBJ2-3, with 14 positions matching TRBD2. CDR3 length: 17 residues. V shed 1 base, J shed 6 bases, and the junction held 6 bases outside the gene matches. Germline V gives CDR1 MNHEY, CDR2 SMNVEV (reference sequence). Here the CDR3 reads CASSLLTSGGAWDTQYF. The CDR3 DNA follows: TGTGCCAGCAGTTTATTGACTAGCGGGGGGGCCTGGGATACGCAGTATTTT.

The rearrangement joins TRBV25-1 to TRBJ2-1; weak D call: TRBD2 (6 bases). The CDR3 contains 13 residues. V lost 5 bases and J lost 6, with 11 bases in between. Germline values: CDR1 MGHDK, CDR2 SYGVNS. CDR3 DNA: TGTGCCAGCAGTTTGGGCGGGATCAATGAGCAGTTCTTC. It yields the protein CASSLGGINEQFF.

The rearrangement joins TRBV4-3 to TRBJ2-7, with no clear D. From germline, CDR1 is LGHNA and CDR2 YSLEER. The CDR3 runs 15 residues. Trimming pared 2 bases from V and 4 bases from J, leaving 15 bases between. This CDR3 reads CASSQFSGDGYEQYF. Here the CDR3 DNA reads TGCGCCAGCAGCCAATTCAGTGGTGATGGTTACGAGCAGTACTTC.